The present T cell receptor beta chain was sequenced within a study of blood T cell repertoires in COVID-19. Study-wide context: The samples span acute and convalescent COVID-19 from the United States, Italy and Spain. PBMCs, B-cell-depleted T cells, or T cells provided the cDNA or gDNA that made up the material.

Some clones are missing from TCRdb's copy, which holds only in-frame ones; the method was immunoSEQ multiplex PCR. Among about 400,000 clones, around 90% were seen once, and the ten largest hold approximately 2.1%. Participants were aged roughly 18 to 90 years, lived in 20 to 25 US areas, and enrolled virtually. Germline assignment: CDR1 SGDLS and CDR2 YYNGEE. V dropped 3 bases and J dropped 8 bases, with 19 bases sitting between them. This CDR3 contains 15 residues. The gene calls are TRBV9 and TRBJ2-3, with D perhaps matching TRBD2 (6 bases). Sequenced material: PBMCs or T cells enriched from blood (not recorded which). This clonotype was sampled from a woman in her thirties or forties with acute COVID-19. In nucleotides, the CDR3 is TGTGCCAGCAGCGGCGCAACTAGCCCAGGAGGTACGCAGTATTTT. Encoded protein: CASSGATSPGGTQYF.